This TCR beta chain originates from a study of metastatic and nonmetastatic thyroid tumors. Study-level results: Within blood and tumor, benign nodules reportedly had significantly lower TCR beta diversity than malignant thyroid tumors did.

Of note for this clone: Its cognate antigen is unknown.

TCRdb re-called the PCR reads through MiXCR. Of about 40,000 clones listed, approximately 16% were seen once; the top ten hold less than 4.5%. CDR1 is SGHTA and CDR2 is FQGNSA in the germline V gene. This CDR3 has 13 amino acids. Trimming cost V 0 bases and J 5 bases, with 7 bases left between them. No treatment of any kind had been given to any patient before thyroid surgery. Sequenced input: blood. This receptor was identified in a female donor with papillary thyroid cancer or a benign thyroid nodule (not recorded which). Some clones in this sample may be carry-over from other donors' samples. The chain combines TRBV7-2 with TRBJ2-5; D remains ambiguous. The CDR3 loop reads CASSLASAETQYF. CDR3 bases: TGTGCCAGCAGCTTAGCGTCAGCGGAGACCCAGTACTTC.